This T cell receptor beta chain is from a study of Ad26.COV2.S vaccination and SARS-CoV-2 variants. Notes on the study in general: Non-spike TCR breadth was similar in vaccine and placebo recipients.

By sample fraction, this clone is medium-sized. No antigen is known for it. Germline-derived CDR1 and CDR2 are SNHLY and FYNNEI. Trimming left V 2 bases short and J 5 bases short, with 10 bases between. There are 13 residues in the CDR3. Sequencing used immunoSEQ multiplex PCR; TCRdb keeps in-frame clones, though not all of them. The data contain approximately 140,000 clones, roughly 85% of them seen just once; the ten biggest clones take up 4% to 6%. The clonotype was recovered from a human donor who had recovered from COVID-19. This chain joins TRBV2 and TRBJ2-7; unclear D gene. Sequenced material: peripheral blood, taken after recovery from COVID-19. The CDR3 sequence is CASSETVGNEQYF. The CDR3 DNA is TGTGCCAGCAGTGAAACTGTAGGGAACGAGCAGTACTTC.